This T cell receptor (beta chain) emerged from a study of cytomegalovirus exposure and HLA in healthy donors. Study-wide results and caveats: A highly shared variant cluster was judged a likely technical artifact. V- and J-gene trimming of TCR beta was linked (in a later analysis) to a missense DCLRE1C variant. Testing in vitro showed a few CMV-associated chains specific for CMV antigens.

Note on this clone: No antigen is known for it.

Primers: 60 Vbeta forward and 13 Jbeta reverse. Method: immunoSEQ multiplex PCR; TCRdb's copy keeps in-frame clones and lacks some. The table lists some 130,000 clones, under 75% of them singletons. The germline V gene encodes CDR1 MNHNS and CDR2 SASEGT. The CDR3 totals 15 residues. V dropped 4 bases and J dropped 0 bases, with 13 bases sitting between them. The source is a woman between 40 and 50 years old in good health and CMV-seronegative. The rearrangement uses TRBV6-1 and TRBJ2-7, with D tentatively TRBD2 (5 bases). The sequenced sample consisted of PBMCs. The CDR3 coding sequence is TGTGCCAGCAGTGGAGGTCAGGCGGGCTCCTACGAGCAGTACTTC. Translated, it gives CASSGGQAGSYEQYF.